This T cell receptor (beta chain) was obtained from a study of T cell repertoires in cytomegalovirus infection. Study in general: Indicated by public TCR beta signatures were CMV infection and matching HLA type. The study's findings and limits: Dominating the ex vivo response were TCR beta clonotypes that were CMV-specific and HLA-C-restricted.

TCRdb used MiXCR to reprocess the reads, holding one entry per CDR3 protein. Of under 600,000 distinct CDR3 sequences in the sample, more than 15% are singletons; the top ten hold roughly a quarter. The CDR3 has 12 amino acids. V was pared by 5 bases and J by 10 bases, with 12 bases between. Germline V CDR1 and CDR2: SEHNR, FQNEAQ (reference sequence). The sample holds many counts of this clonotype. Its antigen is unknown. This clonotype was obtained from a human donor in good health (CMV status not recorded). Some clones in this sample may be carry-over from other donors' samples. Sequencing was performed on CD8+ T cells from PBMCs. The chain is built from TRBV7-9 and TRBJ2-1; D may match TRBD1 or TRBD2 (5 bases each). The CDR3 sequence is CASSHLWGEQFF. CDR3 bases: TGTGCCAGCAGCCACCTTTGGGGGGAGCAGTTCTTC.